This T cell receptor (beta chain) appears in the sequencing data of a study of OX40 agonist ivuxolimab in advanced cancers. Study-wide results and limits: Low levels of normalized T-cell clonal expansion also appeared in some nonresponders.

In its sample, this clone is medium-sized. Its antigen is undetermined. Sequencing used immunoSEQ multiplex PCR; TCRdb keeps in-frame clones, though not all of them. The data contain about 64,000 clones, approximately 89% of them singletons. V dropped 5 bases and J dropped 7; count of bases not matched to a gene: 11. The CDR3 totals 15 residues. CDR1 is SEHNR and CDR2 is FQNEAQ in the germline V gene (reference sequence). This specimen consisted of CD4+ or CD8+ T cells sorted from blood, obtained in a trial of the OX40 agonist ivuxolimab. The TCR sequence derives from an adult with an advanced solid tumor such as melanoma, head and neck, liver or kidney cancer. This chain links TRBV7-9 with TRBJ1-2; 9 bases fit TRBD1. CDR3 sequence: CASSPRGTGITGYTF. For the CDR3, the DNA is TGTGCCAGCAGCCCACGGGGGACAGGGATTACTGGCTACACCTTC. The variable domain in full, with the rest retrieved from reference TRBV7-9 and TRBJ1-2, is DTGVSQNPRHKITKRGQNVTFRCDPISEHNRLYWYRQTLGQGPEFLTYFQNEAQLEKSRLLSDRFSAERPKGSFSTLEIQRTEQGDSAMYLCASSPRGTGITGYTFGSGTRLTVV.